The clone carrying this T cell receptor (beta chain) has more than one count but fewer than ten. Its specificity is not known. The sample's treatment: randomized to nivolumab then ipilimumab (arm A) or the reverse (arm B). The record originates from a study of sequential checkpoint blockade in melanoma. Study-wide context: Both treatment sequences were followed by maintenance nivolumab. Over 20 patients had matched tumor biopsies before treatment and at week 13 after nivolumab or ipilimumab alone.

The V end lost 1 base, the J end lost 4 bases, and 17 bases lay between the germline ends. The CDR3 contains 16 residues. Germline assignment: CDR1 SGDLS and CDR2 YYNGEE. Study conclusions and caveats: About 30 times likelier clinical benefit followed increased tumor T-cell fraction and clonality. In arm A, pretreatment tumor clonality was associated with response.

Profiling relied on immunoSEQ multiplex PCR, and the TCRdb table lists in-frame clones only, not all of them. The sample yields fewer than 6,500 clones, under 30% seen once. The origin of this receptor is a human donor with melanoma. The sample consisted of tumor tissue (inferred from file names), taken from a patient given nivolumab and ipilimumab in sequence. The rearrangement joins TRBV9 to TRBJ2-5; D may match TRBD1 or TRBD2 (5 bases each). The chain's CDR3 is CASSVIPDGGRETQYF. DNA for the CDR3: TGTGCCAGCAGCGTAATCCCCGATGGGGGAAGAGAGACCCAGTACTTC. The full variable domain, its missing parts supplied by reference TRBV9 and TRBJ2-5, is DSGVTQTPKHLITATGQRVTLRCSPRSGDLSVYWYQQSLDQGLQFLIQYYNGEERAKGNILERFSAQQFPDLHSELNLSSLELGDSALYFCASSVIPDGGRETQYFGPGTRLLVL.